This T cell receptor (beta chain) is from a study of CD8 T cells in Susac syndrome. Random hexamers were used to reverse transcribe an amount of about 0.45 to 1 ug RNA. The authors amplified TCR beta CDR3 across 54 Vbeta and 13 Jbeta using immunoSEQ multiplex PCR. Using its own MiXCR run on the immunoSEQ multiplex PCR reads, TCRdb lists one record per CDR3 protein. The profile shows about 110,000 distinct CDR3 sequences, approximately 93% of them singletons. A word on this clonotype: Antigen: not known.

CD8+ and CD4+ T cells from blood underwent TCR beta sequencing. J lost 4 bases, V lost 8 bases, and 6 bases had no gene match. This CDR3 has 13 residues. Germline CDR1 MNHNY, CDR2 SVGAGI (reference sequence). Findings of the study overall: Detection of Susac-specific public clones gave under 20 in total CD8+ repertoires and about five in CD8+ TEMRA repertoires.

This receptor was identified in a human donor with Susac syndrome. The V and J genes are TRBV6-6 and TRBJ2-3, with 7 bases fitting TRBD2. The sequenced sample consisted of CD8+ T cells from PBMCs. The CDR3 here is CASGLGGPDTQYF. The CDR3 DNA sequence: TGTGCCAGCGGACTAGGAGGCCCAGATACGCAGTATTTT.